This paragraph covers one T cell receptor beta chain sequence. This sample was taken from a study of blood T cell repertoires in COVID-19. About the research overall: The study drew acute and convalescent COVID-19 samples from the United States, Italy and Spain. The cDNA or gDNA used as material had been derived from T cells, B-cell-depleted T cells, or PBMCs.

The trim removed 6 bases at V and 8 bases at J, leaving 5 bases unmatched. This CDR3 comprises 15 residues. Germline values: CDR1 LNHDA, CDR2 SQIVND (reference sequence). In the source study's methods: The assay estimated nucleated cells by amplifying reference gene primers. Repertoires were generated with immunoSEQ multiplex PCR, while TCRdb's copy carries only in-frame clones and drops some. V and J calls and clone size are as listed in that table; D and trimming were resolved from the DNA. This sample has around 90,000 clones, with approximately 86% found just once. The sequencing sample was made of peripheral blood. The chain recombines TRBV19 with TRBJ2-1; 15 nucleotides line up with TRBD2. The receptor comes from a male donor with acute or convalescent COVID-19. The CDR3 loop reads CASSRTSGGVYEQFF. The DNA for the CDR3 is TGTGCCAGTAGCCGGACTAGCGGGGGGGTATATGAGCAGTTCTTC.